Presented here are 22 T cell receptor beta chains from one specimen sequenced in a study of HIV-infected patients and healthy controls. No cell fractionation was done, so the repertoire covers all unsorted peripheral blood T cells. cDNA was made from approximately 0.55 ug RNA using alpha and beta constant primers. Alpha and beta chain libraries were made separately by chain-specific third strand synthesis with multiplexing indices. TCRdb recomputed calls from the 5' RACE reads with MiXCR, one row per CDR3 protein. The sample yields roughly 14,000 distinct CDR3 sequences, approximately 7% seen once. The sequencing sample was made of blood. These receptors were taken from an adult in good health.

The CDR3 nucleotides read TGTGCCAGCAGCTTGAGCGGGAGCTCCGAGCAGTACTTC. Translated: CASSLSGSSEQYF. This sequence joins TRBV5-4 and TRBJ2-7; 8 nucleotides align to TRBD2. There are 13 residues in the CDR3. The germline CDR1 and CDR2 sequences are SGHNT and YYREEE (reference sequence). V trimming: 1 base; J trimming: 6 bases; junction bases outside the gene matches: 3.

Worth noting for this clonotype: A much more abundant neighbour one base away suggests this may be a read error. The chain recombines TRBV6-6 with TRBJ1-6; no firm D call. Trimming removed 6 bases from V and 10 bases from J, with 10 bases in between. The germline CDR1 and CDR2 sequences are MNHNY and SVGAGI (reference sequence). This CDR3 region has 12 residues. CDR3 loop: CASRVIESPLHF. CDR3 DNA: TGTGCCAGCAGGGTGATAGAATCACCCCTCCACTTT.

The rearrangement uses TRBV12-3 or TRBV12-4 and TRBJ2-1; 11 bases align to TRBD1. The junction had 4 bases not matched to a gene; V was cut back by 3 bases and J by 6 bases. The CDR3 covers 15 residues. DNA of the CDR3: TGTGCCAGCAGTTTCGCCGGGACAGGGGGCAATGAGCAGTTCTTC. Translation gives CASSFAGTGGNEQFF.

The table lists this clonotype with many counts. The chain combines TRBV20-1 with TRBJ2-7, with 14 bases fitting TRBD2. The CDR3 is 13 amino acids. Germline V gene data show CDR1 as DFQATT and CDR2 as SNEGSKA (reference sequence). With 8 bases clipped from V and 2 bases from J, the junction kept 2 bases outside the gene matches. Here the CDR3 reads CSMGLAGAYEQYF. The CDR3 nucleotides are TGCAGTATGGGACTAGCGGGAGCCTACGAGCAGTACTTC.

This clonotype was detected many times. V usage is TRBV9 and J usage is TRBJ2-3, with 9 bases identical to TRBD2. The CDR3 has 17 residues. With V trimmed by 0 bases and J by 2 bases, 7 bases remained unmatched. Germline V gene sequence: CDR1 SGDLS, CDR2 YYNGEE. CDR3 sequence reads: CASSVVGGGAFTDTQYF. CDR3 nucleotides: TGTGCCAGCAGCGTAGTTGGCGGGGGGGCCTTCACAGATACGCAGTATTTT.

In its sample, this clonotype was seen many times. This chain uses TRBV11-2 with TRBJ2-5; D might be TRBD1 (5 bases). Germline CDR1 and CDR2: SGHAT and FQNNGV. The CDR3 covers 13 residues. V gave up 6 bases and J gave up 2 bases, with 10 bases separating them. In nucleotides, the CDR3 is TGTGCCAGCAGTCATGACAGTCAAGAGACCCAGTACTTC. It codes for CASSHDSQETQYF.

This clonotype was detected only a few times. CDR3 protein: CASSQGQTYEQYF. In DNA, the CDR3 is TGTGCCAGCTCCCAGGGACAGACCTACGAGCAGTACTTC. The chain is built from TRBV18 and TRBJ2-7; 7 nucleotides align to TRBD1. CDR3 size: 13 residues. J lost 2 bases, V lost 6 bases, and 4 bases had no gene match. CDR1 and CDR2 (germline): KGHSH, LQKENI.

This chain's CDR3 is CASSPWEGTVEAFF. CDR3 nucleotides: TGTGCCAGCAGCCCCTGGGAGGGTACGGTTGAAGCTTTCTTT. V is TRBV7-2 and J is TRBJ1-1; no firm D call. Per germline, CDR1 SGHTA and CDR2 FQGNSA. The CDR3 totals 14 residues. The V end was cut by 5 bases, the J end by 7 bases, with 17 bases between.

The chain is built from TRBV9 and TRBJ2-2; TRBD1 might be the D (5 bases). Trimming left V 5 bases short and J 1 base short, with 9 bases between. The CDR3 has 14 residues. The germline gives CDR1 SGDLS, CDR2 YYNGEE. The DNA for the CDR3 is TGTGCCAGCAGAGATACAGGGAACACCGGGGAGCTGTTTTTT. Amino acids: CASRDTGNTGELFF.

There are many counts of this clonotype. The CDR3 spells CASSPRQQGSSLGANVLTF. CDR3 DNA sequence: TGTGCCAGCAGCCCTCGACAACAGGGTTCCTCTCTGGGGGCCAACGTCCTGACTTTC. The V and J genes are TRBV9 and TRBJ2-6, with D tentatively TRBD1 (6 bases). The ends were cut back, 4 bases at V and 4 bases at J, with 24 bases in the middle. CDR1 is SGDLS, CDR2 YYNGEE, per germline. This CDR3 spans 19 amino acids.

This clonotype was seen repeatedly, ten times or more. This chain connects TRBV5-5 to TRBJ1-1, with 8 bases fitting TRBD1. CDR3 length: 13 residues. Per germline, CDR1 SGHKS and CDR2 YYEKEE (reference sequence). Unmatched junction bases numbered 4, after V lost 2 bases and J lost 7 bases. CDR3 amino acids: CASSFQGAFEAFF. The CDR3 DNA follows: TGTGCCAGCAGCTTCCAGGGGGCGTTTGAAGCTTTCTTT.

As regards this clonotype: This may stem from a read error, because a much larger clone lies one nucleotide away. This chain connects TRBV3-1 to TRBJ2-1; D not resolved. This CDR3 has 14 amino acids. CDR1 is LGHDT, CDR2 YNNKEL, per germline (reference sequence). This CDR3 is CASSQEYRYNEKFF. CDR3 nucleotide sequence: TGTGCCAGCAGCCAAGAATACAGATACAATGAGAAGTTCTTC.

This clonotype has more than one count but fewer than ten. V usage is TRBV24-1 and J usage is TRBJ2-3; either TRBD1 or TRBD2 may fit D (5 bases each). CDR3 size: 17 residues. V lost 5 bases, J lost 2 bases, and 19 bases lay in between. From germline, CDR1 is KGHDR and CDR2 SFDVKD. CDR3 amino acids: CATSAHAGTGNTDTQYF. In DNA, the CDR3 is TGTGCCACCAGTGCACACGCCGGGACGGGGAACACAGATACGCAGTATTTT.

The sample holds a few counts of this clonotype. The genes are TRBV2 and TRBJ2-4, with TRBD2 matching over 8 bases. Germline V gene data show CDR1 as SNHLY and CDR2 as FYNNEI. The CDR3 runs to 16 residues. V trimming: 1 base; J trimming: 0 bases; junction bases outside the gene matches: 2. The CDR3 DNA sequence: TGTGCCAGCAGTGAAGGGCTAGCGGGAGCCAAAAACATTCAGTACTTC. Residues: CASSEGLAGAKNIQYF.

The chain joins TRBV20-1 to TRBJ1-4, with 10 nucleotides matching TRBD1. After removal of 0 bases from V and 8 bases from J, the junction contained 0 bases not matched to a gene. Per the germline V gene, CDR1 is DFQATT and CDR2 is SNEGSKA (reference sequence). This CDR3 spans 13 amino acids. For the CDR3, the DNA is TGCAGTGCTAGAGAGACAGGGGGCGAAAAACTGTTTTTT. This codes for CSARETGGEKLFF.

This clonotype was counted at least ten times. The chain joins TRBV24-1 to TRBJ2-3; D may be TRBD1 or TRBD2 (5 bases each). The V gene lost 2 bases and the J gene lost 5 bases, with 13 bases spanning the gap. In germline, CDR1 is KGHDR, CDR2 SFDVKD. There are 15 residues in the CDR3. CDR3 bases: TGTGCCACCAGTGATTCCGGGGCGGGTGAAGATACGCAGTATTTT. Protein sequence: CATSDSGAGEDTQYF.

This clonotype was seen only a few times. The CDR3: CSVKLDSNQPQHF. In DNA, the CDR3 is TGCAGCGTTAAGTTGGATAGCAATCAGCCCCAGCATTTT. V usage is TRBV29-1 and J usage is TRBJ1-5; D unresolved. The CDR3 length is 13 residues. V lost 5 bases and J lost 0, with 8 bases in between. Germline V gene lookup returns CDR1 SQVTM and CDR2 ANQGSEA. Using reference TRBV29-1 and TRBJ1-5 for the parts outside the CDR3, the full variable domain is SAVISQKPSRDICQRGTSLTIQCQVDSQVTMMFWYRQQPGQSLTLIATANQGSEATYESGFVIDKFPISRPNLTFSTLTVSNMSPEDSSIYLCSVKLDSNQPQHFGDGTRLSIL.

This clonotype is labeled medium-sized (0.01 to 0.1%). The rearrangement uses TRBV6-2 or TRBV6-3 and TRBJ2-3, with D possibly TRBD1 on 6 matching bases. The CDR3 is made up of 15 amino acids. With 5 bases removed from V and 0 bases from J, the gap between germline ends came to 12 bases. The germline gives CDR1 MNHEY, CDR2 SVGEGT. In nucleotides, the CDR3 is TGTGCCAGCAGTGGACAGTACTCTAGCACAGATACGCAGTATTTT. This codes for CASSGQYSSTDTQYF.

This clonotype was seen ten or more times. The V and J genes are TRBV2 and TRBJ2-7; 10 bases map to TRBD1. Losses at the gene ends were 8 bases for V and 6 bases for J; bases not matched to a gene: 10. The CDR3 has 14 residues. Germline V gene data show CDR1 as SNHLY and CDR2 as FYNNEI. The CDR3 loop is CASGRDRGMFEQYF. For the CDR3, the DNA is TGTGCCAGCGGCCGGGACAGGGGAATGTTCGAGCAGTACTTC.

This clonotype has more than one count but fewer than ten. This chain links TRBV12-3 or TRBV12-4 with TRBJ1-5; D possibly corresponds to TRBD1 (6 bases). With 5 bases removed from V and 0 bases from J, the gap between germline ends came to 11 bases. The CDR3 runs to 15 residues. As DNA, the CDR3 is TGTGCCAGCAGTACCAGGGGAGTTAGCAATCAGCCCCAGCATTTT. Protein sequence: CASSTRGVSNQPQHF.

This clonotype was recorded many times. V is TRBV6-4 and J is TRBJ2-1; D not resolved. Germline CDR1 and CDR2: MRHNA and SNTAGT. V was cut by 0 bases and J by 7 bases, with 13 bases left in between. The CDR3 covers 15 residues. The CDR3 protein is CASSDSADLGNEQFF. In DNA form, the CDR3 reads TGTGCCAGCAGTGACTCGGCGGACCTGGGGAATGAGCAGTTCTTC.

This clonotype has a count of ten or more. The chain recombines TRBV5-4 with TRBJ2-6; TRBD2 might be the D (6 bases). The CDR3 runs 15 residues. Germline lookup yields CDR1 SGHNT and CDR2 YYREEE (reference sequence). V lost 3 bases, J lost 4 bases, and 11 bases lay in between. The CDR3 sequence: CASSWAGKGANVLTF. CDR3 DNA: TGTGCCAGCAGCTGGGCGGGGAAGGGGGCCAACGTCCTGACTTTC.